This T cell receptor beta chain originates from a study of shared clonotypes between healthy human individuals. Regarding the study as a whole: Across four donors, naive CD4 shared roughly 5.2%, naive CD8 more than 3%, memory CD4 roughly 2.4%, memory CD8 0.4%.

Germline V lookup: CDR1 LNHDA, CDR2 SQIVND (reference sequence). This CDR3 has 15 amino acids. V gave up 6 bases and J gave up 5 bases, with 17 bases separating them. The DNA input per sorted-subset replicate PCR was around 200 ng, corresponding to roughly 31,000 T cell genomes. Repertoires were generated with immunoSEQ multiplex PCR, while TCRdb's copy carries only in-frame clones and drops some. This table holds 2 million to 3 million clones, roughly 92% found once. Concerning this clone: Antigen unknown.

Sequenced input: naive CD4+ T cells sorted from blood. The sample's subset: CD45RA+ positively selected. V usage is TRBV19 and J usage is TRBJ2-4; D tentatively fits TRBD1 or TRBD2 (5 bases each). The origin of this receptor is a man between 18 and 35 years old in good health. In nucleotides, the CDR3 is TGTGCCAGTAGCAGGCAGGGAGCCCCGGAAAACATTCAGTACTTC. Its translation is CASSRQGAPENIQYF.